This T cell receptor (beta chain) stems from a study of blood T cell repertoires in COVID-19. Trimming at V came to 7 bases and at J to 4 bases, leaving 5 bases not matched to a gene. This CDR3 has 12 residues. Germline CDR1 SQVTM, CDR2 ANQGSEA. Method: immunoSEQ multiplex PCR; TCRdb's copy keeps in-frame clones and lacks some. Of 200,000 to 300,000 clones detected, about 84% appear once; the ten largest clones hold around 2.1%. The sample taken for sequencing was PBMCs or T cells enriched from blood (not recorded which). This sequence was found in a woman in her forties or fifties who had recovered from COVID-19. The genes are TRBV29-1 and TRBJ2-5, with TRBD2 matching over 8 bases. CDR3 loop: CSGVAGRETQYF. CDR3 bases: TGCAGCGGCGTAGCGGGGCGAGAGACCCAGTACTTC.